The TCR beta chain under discussion was sequenced for a study of OX40 agonist ivuxolimab in advanced cancers. Broader study findings: Some patients who did not respond also had low normalized T-cell clonal expansion. Among the lowest peripheral clonal expansion occurred in 0.1-3.0 mg/kg partial responders. Expanded clones tended on average to be more numerous among CD8+ T cells than CD4+.

Sequenced by immunoSEQ multiplex PCR; TCRdb stores in-frame clones only, minus some. Here the sample spans about 33,000 clones, approximately 89% being singletons. On this clone itself: Its antigen is currently unknown.

Systemic immunosuppression or autoimmune disease history was grounds to exclude patients. Sequencing was performed on CD4+ or CD8+ T cells sorted from blood, taken in a trial of the OX40 agonist ivuxolimab. The receptor was derived from an adult with an advanced solid tumor such as melanoma, head and neck, liver or kidney cancer.

The CDR3 spells CASKTERSGNQPQHF. The CDR3, as DNA: TGTGCCAGCAAGACAGAGAGGTCGGGCAATCAGCCCCAGCATTTT. This chain links TRBV6-5 with TRBJ1-5; the D gene is possibly TRBD1 (5 bases). Trimming pared 7 bases from V and 2 bases from J, leaving 15 bases between. Germline CDR1 reads MNHEY; CDR2 reads SVGAGI. This CDR3 comprises 15 residues.